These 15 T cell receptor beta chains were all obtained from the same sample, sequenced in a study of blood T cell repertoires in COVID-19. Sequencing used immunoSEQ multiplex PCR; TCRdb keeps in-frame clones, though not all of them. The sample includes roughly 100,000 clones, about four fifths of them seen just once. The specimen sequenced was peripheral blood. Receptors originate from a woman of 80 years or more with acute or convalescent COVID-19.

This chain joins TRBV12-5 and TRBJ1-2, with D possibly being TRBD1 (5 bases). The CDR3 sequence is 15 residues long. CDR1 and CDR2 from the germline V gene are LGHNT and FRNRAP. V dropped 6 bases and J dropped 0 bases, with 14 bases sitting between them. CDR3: CASGSTGNSNYGYTF. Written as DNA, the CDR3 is TGTGCTAGTGGAAGTACAGGCAACTCTAACTATGGCTACACCTTC. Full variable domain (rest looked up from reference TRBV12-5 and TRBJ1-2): DARVTQTPRHKVTEMGQEVTMRCQPILGHNTVFWYRQTMMQGLELLAYFRNRAPLDDSGMPKDRFSAEMPDATLATLKIQPSEPRDSAVYFCASGSTGNSNYGYTFGSGTRLTVV.

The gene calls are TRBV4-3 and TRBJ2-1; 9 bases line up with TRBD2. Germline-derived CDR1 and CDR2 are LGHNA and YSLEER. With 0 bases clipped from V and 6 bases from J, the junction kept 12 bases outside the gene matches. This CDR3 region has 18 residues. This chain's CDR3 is CASSQDLIVAGALNEQFF. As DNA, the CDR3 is TGCGCCAGCAGCCAAGATCTCATCGTAGCGGGAGCTCTCAATGAGCAGTTCTTC.

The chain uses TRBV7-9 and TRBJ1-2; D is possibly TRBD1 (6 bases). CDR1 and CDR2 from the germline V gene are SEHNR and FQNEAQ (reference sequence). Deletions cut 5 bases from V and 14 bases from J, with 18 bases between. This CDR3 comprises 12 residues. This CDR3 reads CASSPQQGIYTF. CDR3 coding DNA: TGTGCCAGCAGCCCGCAACAGGGAATTTATACCTTC.

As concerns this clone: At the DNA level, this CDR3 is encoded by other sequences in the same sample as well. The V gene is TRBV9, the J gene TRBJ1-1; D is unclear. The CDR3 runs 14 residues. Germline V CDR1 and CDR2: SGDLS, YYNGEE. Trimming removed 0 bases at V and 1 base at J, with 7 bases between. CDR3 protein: CASSVVAGNTEAFF. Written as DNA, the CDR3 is TGTGCCAGCAGCGTAGTAGCGGGGAACACTGAAGCTTTCTTT.

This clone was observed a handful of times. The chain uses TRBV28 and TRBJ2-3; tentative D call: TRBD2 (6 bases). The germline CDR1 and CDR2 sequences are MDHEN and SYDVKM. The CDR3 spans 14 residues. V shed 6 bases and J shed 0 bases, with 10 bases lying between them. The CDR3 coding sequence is TGTGCCAGCAGGCGCGGGACTAGCACAGATACGCAGTATTTT. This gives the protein CASRRGTSTDTQYF.

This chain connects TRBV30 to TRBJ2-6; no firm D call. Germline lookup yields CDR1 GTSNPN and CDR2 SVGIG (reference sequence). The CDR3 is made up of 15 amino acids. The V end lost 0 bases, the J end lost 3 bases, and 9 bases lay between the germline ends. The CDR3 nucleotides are TGTGCCTGGAGTGTCGGGTCGTTTGGGGCCAACGTCCTGACTTTC. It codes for CAWSVGSFGANVLTF. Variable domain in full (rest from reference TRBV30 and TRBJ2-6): SQTIHQWPATLVQPVGSPLSLECTVEGTSNPNLYWYRQAAGRGLQLLFYSVGIGQISSEVPQNLSASRPQDRQFILSSKKLLLSDSGFYLCAWSVGSFGANVLTFGAGSRLTVL.

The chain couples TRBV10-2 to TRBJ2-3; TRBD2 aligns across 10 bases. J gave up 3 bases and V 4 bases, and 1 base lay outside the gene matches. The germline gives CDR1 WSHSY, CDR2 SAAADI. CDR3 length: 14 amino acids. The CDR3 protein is CASSGTSGTDTQYF. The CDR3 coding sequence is TGCGCCAGCAGTGGGACTAGCGGTACAGATACGCAGTATTTT.

The CDR3: CSVEPGQLISYNEQFF. In DNA, the CDR3 is TGCAGCGTTGAGCCCGGACAGTTAATCTCCTACAATGAGCAGTTCTTC. The chain employs TRBV29-1 and TRBJ2-1; maybe TRBD1 (6 bases). Germline CDR1 reads SQVTM; CDR2 reads ANQGSEA. V was shortened by 3 bases and J by 0 bases, with 15 bases between the two germline ends. The CDR3 consists of 16 residues.

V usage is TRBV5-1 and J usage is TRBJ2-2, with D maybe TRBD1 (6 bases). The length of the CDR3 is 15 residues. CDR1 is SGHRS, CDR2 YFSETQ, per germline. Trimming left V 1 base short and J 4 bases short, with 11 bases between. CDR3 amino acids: CASSLTGLGTGELFF. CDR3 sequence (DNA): TGCGCCAGCAGCTTGACAGGGTTGGGCACCGGGGAGCTGTTTTTT.

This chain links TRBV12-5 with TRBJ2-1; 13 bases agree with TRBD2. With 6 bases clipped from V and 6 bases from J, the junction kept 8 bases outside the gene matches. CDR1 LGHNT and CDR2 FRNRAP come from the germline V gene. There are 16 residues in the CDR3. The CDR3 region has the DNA TGTGCTAGTGGGCCGCCGGGACTAGCGGGAATCAATGAGCAGTTCTTC. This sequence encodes CASGPPGLAGINEQFF.

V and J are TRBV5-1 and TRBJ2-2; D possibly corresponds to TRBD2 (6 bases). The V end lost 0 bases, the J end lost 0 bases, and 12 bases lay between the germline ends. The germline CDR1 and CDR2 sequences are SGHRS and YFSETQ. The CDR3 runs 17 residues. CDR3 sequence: CASSLEVTSTNTGELFF. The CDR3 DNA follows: TGCGCCAGCAGCTTGGAGGTTACTAGCACGAACACCGGGGAGCTGTTTTTT.

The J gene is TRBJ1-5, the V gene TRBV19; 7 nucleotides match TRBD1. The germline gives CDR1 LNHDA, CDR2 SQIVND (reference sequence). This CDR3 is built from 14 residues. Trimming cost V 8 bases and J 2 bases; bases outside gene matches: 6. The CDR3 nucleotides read TGTGCCAGTGGAAGACAGGGAGGCAATCAGCCCCAGCATTTT. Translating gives CASGRQGGNQPQHF.

For the CDR3, the DNA is TGTGCCAGCAGTTTAGGCAGGGGCGGCTATGGCTACACCTTC. Translating gives CASSLGRGGYGYTF. The chain couples TRBV27 to TRBJ1-2; D possibly corresponds to TRBD1 (6 bases). Germline V gene data show CDR1 as MNHEY and CDR2 as SMNVEV (reference sequence). V was clipped by 2 bases and J by 4 bases, with 11 bases between them. The CDR3 has 14 amino acids.

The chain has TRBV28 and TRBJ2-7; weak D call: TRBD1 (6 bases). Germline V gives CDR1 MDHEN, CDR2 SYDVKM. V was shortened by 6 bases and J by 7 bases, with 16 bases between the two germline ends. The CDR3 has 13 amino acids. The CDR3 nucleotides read TGTGCCAGCAGGGGGGCCTCTCGAGTGGAGCAGTACTTC. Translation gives CASRGASRVEQYF.

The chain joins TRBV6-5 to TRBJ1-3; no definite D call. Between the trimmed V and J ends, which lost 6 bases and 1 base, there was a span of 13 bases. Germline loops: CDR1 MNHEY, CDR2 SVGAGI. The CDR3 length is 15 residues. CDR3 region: CASSRSRTSGNTIYF. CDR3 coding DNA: TGTGCCAGCAGCCGGTCTCGAACGTCTGGAAACACCATATATTTT.